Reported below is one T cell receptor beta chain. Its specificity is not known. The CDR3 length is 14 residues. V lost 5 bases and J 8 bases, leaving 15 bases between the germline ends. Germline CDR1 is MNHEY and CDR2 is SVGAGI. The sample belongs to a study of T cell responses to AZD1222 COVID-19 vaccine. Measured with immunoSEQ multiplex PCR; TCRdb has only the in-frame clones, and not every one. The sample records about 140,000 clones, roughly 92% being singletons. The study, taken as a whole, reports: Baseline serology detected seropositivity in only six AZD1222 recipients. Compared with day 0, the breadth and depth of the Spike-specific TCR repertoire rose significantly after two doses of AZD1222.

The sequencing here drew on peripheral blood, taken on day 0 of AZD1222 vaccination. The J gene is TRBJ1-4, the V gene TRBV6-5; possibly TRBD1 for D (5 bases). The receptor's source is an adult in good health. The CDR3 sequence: CASSLLRAGEKLFF. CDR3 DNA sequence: TGTGCCAGCAGTCTTTTGCGGGCAGGGGAAAAACTGTTTTTT.